This entry is about one T cell receptor beta chain. The target antigen is unknown. Assay: immunoSEQ multiplex PCR; the TCRdb copy retains only in-frame clones and omits some. The table shows a few hundred thousand clones, with over 80% occurring only once. The ends lost 5 bases at V and 3 bases at J; junction bases unmatched: 4. The germline V gene encodes CDR1 SGHVS and CDR2 FNYEAQ. This CDR3 spans 14 amino acids. The sample originates from a study of cytomegalovirus exposure and HLA in healthy donors. It was the approximately 110-subject validation cohort, separate from the 666-subject first cohort, to which the donors belonged. Whole-study findings and limits: The study designated about 160 TCR beta chains cytomegalovirus-associated. Most observed TCR sequences were rare, whereas some public TCRs were detected in many donors. According to a subsequent analysis, TCR clusters from the first cohort were inclined to appear together in the 120 or so validation repertoires.

The sequenced sample was PBMCs. The chain couples TRBV7-6 to TRBJ2-1; TRBD2 agrees at 7 bases. The origin of this receptor is a woman aged 18-29 years in good health and CMV-seronegative. The CDR3 loop is CASSQTSLYNEQFF. In DNA, the CDR3 is TGTGCCAGCAGCCAGACTAGCCTCTACAATGAGCAGTTCTTC. Combining the CDR3 with reference TRBV7-6 and TRBJ2-1 gives the whole variable domain GAGVSQSPRYKVTKRGQDVALRCDPISGHVSLYWYRQALGQGPEFLTYFNYEAQQDKSGLPNDRFSAERPEGSISTLTIQRTEQRDSAMYRCASSQTSLYNEQFFGPGTRLTVL.